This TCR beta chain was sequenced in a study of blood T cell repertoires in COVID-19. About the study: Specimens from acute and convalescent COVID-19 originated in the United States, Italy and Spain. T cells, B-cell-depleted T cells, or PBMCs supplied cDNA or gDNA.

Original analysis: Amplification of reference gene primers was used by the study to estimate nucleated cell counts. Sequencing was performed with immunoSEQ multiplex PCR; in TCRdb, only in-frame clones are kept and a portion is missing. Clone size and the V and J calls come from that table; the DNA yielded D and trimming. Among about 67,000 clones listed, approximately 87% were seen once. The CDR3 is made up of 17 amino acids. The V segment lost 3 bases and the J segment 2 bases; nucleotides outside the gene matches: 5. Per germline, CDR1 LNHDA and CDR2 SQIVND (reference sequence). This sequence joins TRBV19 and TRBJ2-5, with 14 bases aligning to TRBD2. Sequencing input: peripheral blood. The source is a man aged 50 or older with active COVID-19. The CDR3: CASSMGGLAGGQETQYF. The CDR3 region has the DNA TGTGCCAGTAGTATGGGAGGACTAGCGGGAGGTCAAGAGACCCAGTACTTC.